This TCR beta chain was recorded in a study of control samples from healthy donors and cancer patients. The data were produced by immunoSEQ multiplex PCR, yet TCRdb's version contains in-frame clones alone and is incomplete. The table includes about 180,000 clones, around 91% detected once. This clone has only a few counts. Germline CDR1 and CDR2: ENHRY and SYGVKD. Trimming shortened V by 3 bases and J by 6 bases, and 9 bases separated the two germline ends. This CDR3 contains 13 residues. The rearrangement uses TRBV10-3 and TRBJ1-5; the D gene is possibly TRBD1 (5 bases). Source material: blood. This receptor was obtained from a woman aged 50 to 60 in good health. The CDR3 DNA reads TGTGCCATCAGTGACGGGACCGGTCAGCCCCAGCATTTT. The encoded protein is CAISDGTGQPQHF.